The source of this T cell receptor beta chain is a study of regulatory T cells in long-lasting Graves disease. Whole-study results and caveats: New patients shared approximately 930 public clonotypes, fewer than the 2,500 to 3,500 shared by persistent patients. Persistent disease preferred TRBV28, TRBJ1-2 and TRBJ2-5.

Arm-PCR of CDR3 regions and iRepertoire HTBI primers were the basis on which TCR beta libraries were built. TCRdb itself ran the multiplex PCR reads through MiXCR, one entry per CDR3 protein. This sample has some 330,000 distinct CDR3 sequences, with 12% found just once. Regarding time point: newly diagnosed GD, antithyroid drugs for less than 3 months. Extracted PBMC RNA gave rise to the TCR library. The V gene lost 0 bases and the J gene lost 2 bases, with 16 bases spanning the gap. Germline V gene data show CDR1 as PRHDT and CDR2 as FYEKMQ (reference sequence). The CDR3 spans 17 residues. This clonotype was counted ten times or more. What it binds is unknown. This sample also belongs to another study, concerning T cells in Graves' hyperthyroidism and ophthalmopathy. This second report adds: First-round RT-PCR targeting the TCR CDR3 was performed with the HTBI primer set.

This specimen consisted of peripheral blood mononuclear cells (PBMCs), obtained at new diagnosis, from a patient treated with antithyroid drugs. This receptor was obtained from a woman younger than 35 with Graves disease. The chain couples TRBV13 to TRBJ2-5; possible D gene TRBD1, 5 bases. The CDR3 region is CASSLGLADKGQETQYF. The CDR3 DNA sequence: TGTGCCAGCAGCTTAGGGTTGGCTGATAAGGGGCAAGAGACCCAGTACTTC.